The source of this TCR beta chain is a study of T-cell reconstitution after alpha-beta-depleted transplantation in children. Broader study findings: By one year post-transplant, T-cell counts and diversity largely arose from T cells that were newly produced. In patients about two months after transplant, alpha-beta T cells reportedly arose from several hundred expanded graft clones. Surviving recipient T cells and thymic progenitors produced the high day-60 TCRbeta diversity seen in some patients.

It was with unique molecular identifiers that the TCRbeta library was prepared. One entry per CDR3 protein, called by TCRdb with MiXCR from the PCR reads. The data show 200,000 to 250,000 distinct CDR3 sequences, with roughly 11% seen just once and about 28% held by the top ten. The length of the CDR3 is 14 residues. Germline loops: CDR1 SGHRS, CDR2 YFSETQ. The ends were cut back, 0 bases at V and 2 bases at J, with 8 bases in the middle. This clonotype was counted ten times or more. The antigen remains unidentified. The receptor was derived from a child less than two years old with acute myeloid leukemia, due to receive a stem cell transplant. This specimen was PBMCs, taken before TCRalphabeta/CD19-depleted stem cell transplant. The rearrangement uses TRBV5-1 and TRBJ1-1; D unresolved. The CDR3 is CASSLGAGNTEAFF. DNA for the CDR3: TGCGCCAGCAGCTTGGGGGCGGGAAACACTGAAGCTTTCTTT. Full variable domain (remainder filled in from reference TRBV5-1 and TRBJ1-1): KAGVTQTPRYLIKTRGQQVTLSCSPISGHRSVSWYQQTPGQGLQFLFEYFSETQRNKGNFPGRFSGRQFSNSRSEMNVSTLELGDSALYLCASSLGAGNTEAFFGQGTRLTVV.